The 23 T cell receptor beta chains below were found in one sample sequenced in a study of cytomegalovirus exposure and HLA in healthy donors (TCRdb year 2017). Receptors were amplified or captured by the immunoSEQ multiplex PCR assay. A mixture of 60 forward primers for TCR Vbeta segments and 13 reverse primers for TCR Jbeta segments was used in the multiplex PCR. In its TCRdb copy, this immuneACCESS table keeps in-frame sequences only and misses some clones. Where compared with another copy, unresolved V genes explain less than half of these, and the others have no known cause. Recorded for this sample are about 130,000 clones; approximately 69% of them occurred a single time. The ten largest clones capture 3% to 5% of the sample. Sequencing used PBMCs. Receptors were obtained from a man in his forties in good health and CMV-seropositive.

The chain joins TRBV6-5 to TRBJ1-2; a weak D match, TRBD1 (6 bases). The V gene lost 8 bases and the J gene lost 2 bases, with 12 bases spanning the gap. Per the germline V gene, CDR1 is MNHEY and CDR2 is SVGAGI. The CDR3 totals 13 residues. The chain's CDR3 is CASFDRTNYGYTF. For the CDR3, the DNA is TGTGCCAGCTTCGACAGGACCAACTATGGCTACACCTTC.

The V gene is TRBV28, the J gene TRBJ2-1; 12 nucleotides align to TRBD2. The germline V gene has CDR1 MDHEN and CDR2 SYDVKM. Germline trimming cut 7 bases from V and 9 bases from J; bases unmatched to any gene: 16. The CDR3 covers 17 residues. In nucleotides, the CDR3 is TGTGCCAGCACACTCCTAAGAGGACTAGCGGGATTAGGTGAGCAGTTCTTC. Protein product: CASTLLRGLAGLGEQFF.

Written as DNA, the CDR3 is TGTGCCAGCAGCTTCGGACAGGGGGAAACTGAAGCTTTCTTT. Protein product: CASSFGQGETEAFF. The chain carries TRBV7-2 and TRBJ1-1; 10 nucleotides line up with TRBD1. This CDR3 is built from 14 residues. V dropped 3 bases and J dropped 5; count of bases not matched to a gene: 3. Looked up from germline, CDR1 is SGHTA and CDR2 is FQGNSA.

CDR3 bases: TGCAGCGTTGAGTGGAGGACAGTTAACTATGGCTACACCTTC. Translating it yields CSVEWRTVNYGYTF. The rearrangement uses TRBV29-1 and TRBJ1-2; D possibly corresponds to TRBD1 (6 bases). This CDR3 spans 14 amino acids. V was shortened by 3 bases and J by 1 base, with 12 bases between the two germline ends. Germline-derived CDR1 and CDR2 are SQVTM and ANQGSEA.

The genes are TRBV2 and TRBJ1-2; 9 bases fit TRBD1. This CDR3 has 14 amino acids. Germline CDR1 and CDR2: SNHLY and FYNNEI. Trimming removed 8 bases from V and 6 bases from J; junction bases left unmatched: 10. The CDR3 DNA reads as TGTGCCAGCGGTACAGGGGGCGCTGGAAATGGCTACACCTTC. It specifies CASGTGGAGNGYTF. The full variable domain, rest sourced from reference TRBV2 and TRBJ1-2, is EPEVTQTPSHQVTQMGQEVILRCVPISNHLYFYWYRQILGQKVEFLVSFYNNEISEKSEIFDDQFSVERPDGSNFTLKIRSTKLEDSAMYFCASGTGGAGNGYTFGSGTRLTVV.

This chain uses TRBV4-3 with TRBJ1-5; 9 bases line up with TRBD1. With 0 bases clipped from V and 5 bases from J, the junction kept 20 bases outside the gene matches. CDR3 length: 21 residues. The germline V gene encodes CDR1 LGHNA and CDR2 YSLEER. CDR3 in amino acids: CASSQDFSKQGAWGQDQPQHF. The DNA for the CDR3 is TGCGCCAGCAGCCAAGATTTCTCGAAACAGGGGGCTTGGGGCCAAGATCAGCCCCAGCATTTT.

The chain uses TRBV19 and TRBJ1-4; D uncertain. The germline gives CDR1 LNHDA, CDR2 SQIVND (reference sequence). V lost 3 bases and J lost 4, with 12 bases in between. The CDR3 sequence is 15 residues long. The DNA of the CDR3 is TGTGCCAGTAGTATTTCTGGAGGGTTTAATGAAAAACTGTTTTTT. Translating gives CASSISGGFNEKLFF. Full variable domain (rest looked up from reference TRBV19 and TRBJ1-4): DGGITQSPKYLFRKEGQNVTLSCEQNLNHDAMYWYRQDPGQGLRLIYYSQIVNDFQKGDIAEGYSVSREKKESFPLTVTSAQKNPTAFYLCASSISGGFNEKLFFGSGTQLSVL.

The J gene is TRBJ2-7, the V gene TRBV7-9, with 9 bases aligning to TRBD1. The germline V gene encodes CDR1 SEHNR and CDR2 FQNEAQ (reference sequence). V lost 6 bases, J lost 7 bases, and 13 bases stayed unmatched. The CDR3 has 15 amino acids. This CDR3 is CASSWPDRGWREQYF. The CDR3 bases are TGTGCCAGCAGTTGGCCGGACAGGGGCTGGAGGGAGCAGTACTTC.

This clone was seen only once. The DNA of the CDR3 is TGTGCCAGCGGTAGGGGGACAGGGATGAACGTCCTGACTTTC. Translation gives CASGRGTGMNVLTF. This chain links TRBV7-7 with TRBJ2-6, with TRBD1 matching over 9 bases. Germline assignment: CDR1 SSHAT and CDR2 FNYEAQ (reference sequence). Unmatched junction bases numbered 9, after V lost 8 bases and J lost 10 bases. The CDR3 spans 14 residues.

The V and J genes are TRBV4-3 and TRBJ2-1; 11 bases agree with TRBD2. Trimming cost V 5 bases and J 6 bases; bases outside gene matches: 6. The CDR3 length is 15 residues. Per the germline V gene, CDR1 is LGHNA and CDR2 is YSLEER. CDR3 in amino acids: CASSWGLAESNEQFF. CDR3 nucleotide sequence: TGCGCCAGCAGCTGGGGACTAGCGGAGTCCAATGAGCAGTTCTTC.

The chain couples TRBV5-6 to TRBJ2-7; TRBD1 is a possible D gene (5 bases). Trimming cost V 5 bases and J 2 bases, with 14 bases left between them. Germline values: CDR1 SGHDT, CDR2 YYEEEE. The CDR3 runs to 14 residues. The CDR3 sequence is CASRPQGTTYEQYF. The CDR3 nucleotides read TGTGCCAGCAGACCTCAGGGTACCACCTACGAGCAGTACTTC.

The chain is built from TRBV7-2 and TRBJ2-3; 8 positions agree with TRBD2. The length of the CDR3 is 15 residues. Germline V gene lookup returns CDR1 SGHTA and CDR2 FQGNSA. V dropped 6 bases and J dropped 4; count of bases not matched to a gene: 9. CDR3 sequence (DNA): TGTGCCAGCAGGGAAATACTAGCGGTCCCAGATACGCAGTATTTT. It is translated as CASREILAVPDTQYF.

The chain couples TRBV7-8 to TRBJ2-7; D might be TRBD1 (6 bases). The length of the CDR3 is 15 residues. The V end was cut by 2 bases, the J end by 7 bases, with 18 bases between. Germline V gene sequence: CDR1 SGHVS, CDR2 FQNEAQ. The CDR3 spells CASSLTTGLLGEQYF. The CDR3 DNA sequence: TGTGCCAGCAGCTTAACGACAGGATTGTTAGGAGAGCAGTACTTC.

This clone has just a few counts. This rearrangement joins TRBV28 to TRBJ1-5; 11 positions agree with TRBD1. J gave up 5 bases and V 4 bases, and 4 bases lay outside the gene matches. This CDR3 comprises 15 residues. The V gene's germline CDR1 is MDHEN and CDR2 SYDVKM. CDR3 sequence reads: CASSYEDRGHQPQHF. The DNA for the CDR3 is TGTGCCAGCAGTTACGAGGACAGGGGGCATCAGCCCCAGCATTTT.

This chain joins TRBV7-3 and TRBJ2-1; D call uncertain. The V gene lost 1 base and the J gene lost 8 bases, with 6 bases spanning the gap. The CDR3 has 12 residues. Germline CDR1 is SGHTA and CDR2 is FQGTGA. CDR3 residues: CASSLRRDEQFF. For the CDR3, the DNA is TGTGCCAGCAGCTTAAGGAGAGATGAGCAGTTCTTC. Filled out from reference TRBV7-3 and TRBJ2-1, the complete variable domain reads GAGVSQTPSNKVTEKGKYVELRCDPISGHTALYWYRQSLGQGPEFLIYFQGTGAADDSGLPNDRFFAVRPEGSVSTLKIQRTERGDSAVYLCASSLRRDEQFFGPGTRLTVL.

V gene TRBV5-1 combines with J gene TRBJ2-1; TRBD1 matches at 10 bases. Germline V gene data show CDR1 as SGHRS and CDR2 as YFSETQ. J lost 9 bases, V lost 5 bases, and 11 bases had no gene match. This CDR3 spans 15 amino acids. The CDR3, as DNA: TGCGCCAGCAGTCTGACCGGGACAGGGGCTGGTGAGCAGTTCTTC. Amino acids: CASSLTGTGAGEQFF.

J is TRBJ2-3 and V is TRBV5-1; tentative D call: TRBD2 (5 bases). Per germline, CDR1 SGHRS and CDR2 YFSETQ. This CDR3 region has 16 residues. V was shortened by 4 bases and J by 0 bases, with 15 bases between the two germline ends. Written as DNA, the CDR3 is TGCGCCAGCAGCAATCTGGCGGGCGTCAGCACAGATACGCAGTATTTT. Its protein is CASSNLAGVSTDTQYF.

CDR3 nucleotides: TGTGCCAGCAGCTTCACAGGGGGAGGGGAGACCCAGTACTTC. Its translation is CASSFTGGGETQYF. This rearrangement joins TRBV7-9 to TRBJ2-5, with D possibly matching TRBD1 (8 bases). Germline V CDR1 and CDR2: SEHNR, FQNEAQ (reference sequence). V lost 3 bases, J lost 5 bases, and 13 bases lay in between. The CDR3 extends over 14 amino acids.

The chain uses TRBV2 and TRBJ2-2; no clear D. CDR1 and CDR2 from the germline V gene are SNHLY and FYNNEI. Deletions cut 2 bases from V and 7 bases from J, with 2 bases between. The CDR3 extends over 11 amino acids. This CDR3 is CASSERGELFF. The CDR3 nucleotides are TGTGCCAGCAGTGAACGCGGGGAGCTGTTTTTT.

This clone is a singleton in its sample. The chain is built from TRBV6-1 and TRBJ1-2, with D perhaps TRBD1 (6 bases). The V and J ends lost 1 base and 0 bases respectively, with 6 bases between them. The V gene's germline CDR1 is MNHNS and CDR2 SASEGT. The length of the CDR3 is 14 residues. The CDR3 reads CASSEGTANYGYTF. The CDR3 DNA reads as TGTGCCAGCAGTGAAGGGACAGCTAACTATGGCTACACCTTC.

This rearrangement joins TRBV30 to TRBJ1-2; TRBD1 is a possible D gene (5 bases). This CDR3 spans 12 amino acids. CDR1 GTSNPN and CDR2 SVGIG come from the germline V gene (reference sequence). Trimming pared 1 base from V and 8 bases from J, leaving 11 bases between. The CDR3 region is CAWSEGLGGYTF. CDR3 coding DNA: TGTGCCTGGAGTGAGGGGCTGGGCGGCTACACCTTC.

The genes are TRBV11-2 and TRBJ2-7; TRBD2 agrees at 10 bases. The CDR3 contains 16 residues. V trimming: 0 bases; J trimming: 6 bases; junction bases outside the gene matches: 8. Germline CDR1 is SGHAT and CDR2 is FQNNGV. The CDR3 reads CASSLDPSGRLAEQYF. The CDR3 nucleotides read TGTGCCAGCAGCTTAGATCCTAGCGGGAGATTGGCCGAGCAGTACTTC.

This clone was counted a few times. The chain employs TRBV9 and TRBJ2-1, with 14 bases lining up with TRBD2. This CDR3 is 15 amino acids long. Germline V CDR1 and CDR2: SGDLS, YYNGEE. J gave up 10 bases and V 4 bases, and 7 bases lay outside the gene matches. This CDR3 is CASSLGTSGRGEQFF. CDR3 bases: TGTGCCAGCAGCCTCGGGACTAGCGGGAGAGGGGAGCAGTTCTTC. Using reference TRBV9 and TRBJ2-1 for the parts outside the CDR3, the full variable domain is DSGVTQTPKHLITATGQRVTLRCSPRSGDLSVYWYQQSLDQGLQFLIQYYNGEERAKGNILERFSAQQFPDLHSELNLSSLELGDSALYFCASSLGTSGRGEQFFGPGTRLTVL.